This TCR beta chain derives from a study of tumor-infiltrating lymphocytes in primary liver carcinoma. Overall study context: Tissue type made little difference to sample yields of roughly 3.65 to 7.5 million productive TCRbeta reads.

Germline DNA was also extracted, with blood RNA taken from unsorted whole blood. At sampling, these chronic HBV carriers had received no treatment. A remark on this clonotype: Its cognate antigen is unknown.

The V segment lost 0 bases and the J segment 5 bases; nucleotides outside the gene matches: 10. The germline CDR1 and CDR2 sequences are SGHRS and YFSETQ. This CDR3 spans 17 amino acids. From around 0.5 ug of total RNA, TCR beta-specific cDNA was reverse-transcribed using a constant-region primer. Each TCR beta library was derived from three nested multiplex PCR rounds that employed slightly modified ARM-PCR. TRBV1-TRBV30 forward primers and a C-beta reverse primer were used in the first two PCR rounds, which each ran for around 11 cycles. One entry per CDR3 protein, called by TCRdb with MiXCR from the multiplex PCR reads. The table has about 300,000 distinct CDR3 sequences, about 62% seen once. Study results and caveats: The study found a significantly higher top-250-clone fraction in tumors than in blood (p = 0.039). The overlap of tumor-adjacent and tumor-blood pairs was smaller than that of tumor region pairs.

The source material was peripheral blood. The chain is built from TRBV5-1 and TRBJ1-4, with TRBD1 identical over 7 bases. This receptor was identified in a man aged 35 to 55 with primary liver carcinoma and hepatitis B virus infection. The CDR3 DNA is TGCGCCAGCAGCTTGGCCCCGGCCACAGGGGTGAATGAAAAACTGTTTTTT. As protein: CASSLAPATGVNEKLFF.